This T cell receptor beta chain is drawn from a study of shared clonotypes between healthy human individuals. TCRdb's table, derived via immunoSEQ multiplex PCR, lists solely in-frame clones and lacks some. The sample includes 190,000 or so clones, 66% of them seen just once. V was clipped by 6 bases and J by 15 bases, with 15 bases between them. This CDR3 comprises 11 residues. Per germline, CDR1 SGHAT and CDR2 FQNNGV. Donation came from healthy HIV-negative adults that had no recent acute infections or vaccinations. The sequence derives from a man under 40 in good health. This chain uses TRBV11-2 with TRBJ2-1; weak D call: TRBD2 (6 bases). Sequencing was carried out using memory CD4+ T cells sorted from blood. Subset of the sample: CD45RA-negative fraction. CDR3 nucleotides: TGTGCCAGCAGTCCCGGGAGTATTTTGTTCTTC. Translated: CASSPGSILFF.